These T cell receptor beta chains were read from a single sample in a study of T cell responses to AZD1222 COVID-19 vaccine. The method was immunoSEQ multiplex PCR; TCRdb's version includes in-frame clones alone and lacks a portion of them. The repertoire holds around 160,000 clones, with under 95% as singletons. Sequenced material: peripheral blood, taken on day 0 of AZD1222 vaccination. These TCRs come from an adult in good health. Both conserved end residues are part of each CDR3. A D gene is named only where the DNA matches it firmly. Size is omitted from some rows. Given values are once, few, many or a class for expanded clones.

j_gene: TRBJ1-2; v_gene: TRBV14; d_gene: .; len: 16; abundance: once; CDR3aa: CASSQDWQGRGYGYTF; CDR3nt: TGTGCCAGCAGCCAAGATTGGCAGGGGAGAGGCTATGGCTACACCTTC
j_gene: TRBJ2-1; v_gene: TRBV2; d_gene: .; len: 18; abundance: .; CDR3aa: CASREGASQIISYNEQFF; CDR3nt: TGTGCCAGCCGGGAGGGGGCCTCTCAAATAATCTCCTACAATGAGCAGTTCTTC
j_gene: TRBJ2-3; v_gene: TRBV3-1/TRBV3-2; d_gene: TRBD1; len: 13; abundance: .; CDR3aa: CASRTGGTDTQYF; CDR3nt: TGTGCCAGCAGGACAGGGGGCACAGATACGCAGTATTTT
j_gene: TRBJ2-5; v_gene: TRBV5-1; d_gene: TRBD2; len: 15; abundance: .; CDR3aa: CASSKGLALLETQYF; CDR3nt: TGCGCCAGCAGCAAGGGACTAGCCCTATTGGAGACCCAGTACTTC
j_gene: TRBJ2-5; v_gene: TRBV4-2; d_gene: TRBD2; len: 16; abundance: .; CDR3aa: CASSQEGAGGKETQYF; CDR3nt: TGTGCCAGCAGCCAAGAAGGTGCGGGAGGTAAGGAGACCCAGTACTTC
j_gene: TRBJ1-1; v_gene: TRBV6-7; d_gene: .; len: 13; abundance: .; CDR3aa: CASSYGGATEAFF; CDR3nt: TGTGCCAGCAGTTACGGGGGCGCGACTGAAGCTTTCTTT
j_gene: TRBJ2-7; v_gene: TRBV7-9; d_gene: TRBD1; len: 14; abundance: few; CDR3aa: CASSIWTGSNEQYF; CDR3nt: TGTGCCAGCAGCATCTGGACAGGGTCCAACGAGCAGTACTTC
j_gene: TRBJ2-7; v_gene: TRBV27; d_gene: TRBD1; len: 15; abundance: .; CDR3aa: CASSRQGQIGYEQYF; CDR3nt: TGTGCCAGCAGTAGACAGGGGCAGATCGGGTACGAGCAGTACTTC
j_gene: TRBJ2-2; v_gene: TRBV7-2; d_gene: .; len: 14; abundance: .; CDR3aa: CASSLASGIGELFF; CDR3nt: TGTGCCAGCAGCTTAGCGTCAGGGATCGGGGAGCTGTTTTTT
j_gene: TRBJ2-7; v_gene: TRBV2; d_gene: .; len: 13; abundance: .; CDR3aa: CASSEGPKYEQYF; CDR3nt: TGTGCCAGCAGTGAAGGCCCTAAATACGAGCAGTACTTC
j_gene: TRBJ2-1; v_gene: TRBV19; d_gene: TRBD2; len: 15; abundance: .; CDR3aa: CASSPRLAGSSEQFF; CDR3nt: TGTGCCAGTTCCCCTCGACTAGCGGGATCGAGTGAGCAGTTCTTC
j_gene: TRBJ1-1; v_gene: TRBV6-6; d_gene: .; len: 14; abundance: .; CDR3aa: CASSYVRESTEAFF; CDR3nt: TGTGCCAGCAGTTACGTTAGGGAATCCACTGAAGCTTTCTTT
j_gene: TRBJ2-5; v_gene: TRBV2; d_gene: TRBD2; len: 13; abundance: .; CDR3aa: CASEKRGGETQYF; CDR3nt: TGTGCCAGCGAAAAGCGGGGGGGAGAGACCCAGTACTTC
j_gene: TRBJ1-4; v_gene: TRBV10-3; d_gene: .; len: 13; abundance: .; CDR3aa: CAIGDRSNEKLFF; CDR3nt: TGTGCCATCGGCGACAGATCTAATGAAAAACTGTTTTTT
j_gene: TRBJ1-6; v_gene: TRBV6-6; d_gene: .; len: 15; abundance: .; CDR3aa: CASSPGISGHSPLHF; CDR3nt: TGTGCCAGCAGCCCTGGGATCAGTGGCCATTCACCCCTCCACTTT
j_gene: TRBJ1-2; v_gene: TRBV25-1; d_gene: .; len: 14; abundance: .; CDR3aa: CASMKGLGDYGYTF; CDR3nt: TGTGCCAGCATGAAGGGGTTAGGGGACTATGGCTACACCTTC
j_gene: TRBJ1-2; v_gene: TRBV5-6; d_gene: .; len: 14; abundance: once; CDR3aa: CASSPGPPYDGYTF; CDR3nt: TGTGCCAGCAGCCCGGGGCCCCCGTATGATGGCTACACCTTC
j_gene: TRBJ1-3; v_gene: TRBV19; d_gene: .; len: 15; abundance: .; CDR3aa: CASKEGTSSGNTIYF; CDR3nt: TGTGCCAGTAAGGAGGGGACGAGCTCTGGAAACACCATATATTTT
j_gene: TRBJ1-2; v_gene: TRBV15; d_gene: .; len: 14; abundance: .; CDR3aa: CATHAGNYLDGYTF; CDR3nt: TGTGCCACCCACGCCGGCAATTACTTGGACGGCTACACCTTC
j_gene: TRBJ2-2; v_gene: TRBV6-5; d_gene: TRBD1; len: 14; abundance: .; CDR3aa: CASRRGPDTGELFF; CDR3nt: TGTGCCAGCAGGAGGGGGCCGGACACCGGGGAGCTGTTTTTT
j_gene: TRBJ1-3; v_gene: TRBV18; d_gene: .; len: 14; abundance: .; CDR3aa: CASSSQGAGNTIYF; CDR3nt: TGTGCCAGCTCGTCACAGGGAGCCGGAAACACCATATATTTT
j_gene: TRBJ1-1; v_gene: TRBV5-1; d_gene: .; len: 14; abundance: .; CDR3aa: CASSLSQSNTEAFF; CDR3nt: TGCGCCAGCAGCTTGTCTCAGTCGAACACTGAAGCTTTCTTT
j_gene: TRBJ1-6; v_gene: TRBV2; d_gene: TRBD1; len: 15; abundance: .; CDR3aa: CASRGQGASNSPLHF; CDR3nt: TGTGCCAGCAGGGGACAGGGGGCTTCTAATTCACCCCTCCACTTT
j_gene: TRBJ2-1; v_gene: TRBV19; d_gene: .; len: 15; abundance: .; CDR3aa: CASSIGPGSYNEQFF; CDR3nt: TGTGCCAGTAGTATCGGTCCAGGATCCTACAATGAGCAGTTCTTC
j_gene: TRBJ1-2; v_gene: TRBV9; d_gene: .; len: 14; abundance: .; CDR3aa: CASSLGGGNYGYTF; CDR3nt: TGTGCCAGCAGCCTGGGTGGGGGGAACTATGGCTACACCTTC
j_gene: TRBJ2-1; v_gene: TRBV2; d_gene: .; len: 16; abundance: .; CDR3aa: CASTRNTQYTNNEQFF; CDR3nt: TGTGCCAGCACTAGAAATACACAATATACAAACAATGAGCAGTTCTTC
j_gene: TRBJ1-5; v_gene: TRBV5-1; d_gene: .; len: 15; abundance: .; CDR3aa: CASSLAGQFNQPQHF; CDR3nt: TGCGCCAGCAGCTTGGCTGGACAGTTCAATCAGCCCCAGCATTTT
j_gene: TRBJ1-2; v_gene: TRBV19; d_gene: .; len: 17; abundance: .; CDR3aa: CASSIADARWGNYGYTF; CDR3nt: TGTGCCAGTAGTATAGCGGACGCTCGATGGGGTAACTATGGCTACACCTTC
j_gene: TRBJ2-7; v_gene: TRBV5-6; d_gene: TRBD2; len: 18; abundance: .; CDR3aa: CASSRIGLVGGISYEQYF; CDR3nt: TGTGCCAGCAGCCGTATCGGTCTAGTGGGGGGGATCTCCTACGAGCAGTACTTC
j_gene: TRBJ1-2; v_gene: TRBV19; d_gene: TRBD1; len: 17; abundance: .; CDR3aa: CASSSPPPGQANYGYTF; CDR3nt: TGTGCCAGTAGTTCCCCCCCACCGGGACAGGCTAACTATGGCTACACCTTC
j_gene: TRBJ1-2; v_gene: TRBV7-2; d_gene: .; len: 18; abundance: .; CDR3aa: CASSPQFAADQMYYGYTF; CDR3nt: TGTGCCAGCAGCCCGCAGTTTGCGGCAGACCAGATGTACTATGGCTACACCTTC
j_gene: TRBJ1-1; v_gene: TRBV18; d_gene: TRBD1; len: 16; abundance: .; CDR3aa: CASSPTQGAMNTEAFF; CDR3nt: TGTGCCAGCTCACCGACACAGGGGGCGATGAACACTGAAGCTTTCTTT
j_gene: TRBJ2-7; v_gene: TRBV10-3; d_gene: TRBD1; len: 15; abundance: once; CDR3aa: CAISESWTGGYEQYF; CDR3nt: TGTGCCATCAGTGAGTCATGGACAGGGGGTTACGAGCAGTACTTC
j_gene: TRBJ1-6; v_gene: TRBV5-4; d_gene: .; len: 13; abundance: few; CDR3aa: CASSLDRNSPLHF; CDR3nt: TGTGCCAGCAGCTTGGATCGTAATTCACCCCTCCACTTT
j_gene: TRBJ2-6; v_gene: TRBV15; d_gene: TRBD2; len: 18; abundance: .; CDR3aa: CATSPTRAGNSGANVLTF; CDR3nt: TGTGCCACCAGCCCCACGAGAGCGGGGAACTCTGGGGCCAACGTCCTGACTTTC
j_gene: TRBJ1-2; v_gene: TRBV6-5; d_gene: .; len: 12; abundance: .; CDR3aa: CASNTGGTGYTF; CDR3nt: TGTGCCAGCAACACGGGAGGTACCGGCTACACCTTC
j_gene: TRBJ1-1; v_gene: TRBV5-6; d_gene: TRBD1; len: 14; abundance: .; CDR3aa: CASSGGQGGTEAFF; CDR3nt: TGTGCCAGCAGCGGGGGACAGGGAGGAACTGAAGCTTTCTTT
j_gene: TRBJ2-1; v_gene: TRBV4-1; d_gene: TRBD2; len: 16; abundance: few; CDR3aa: CASSQEVAGGPREQFF; CDR3nt: TGCGCCAGCAGCCAAGAGGTAGCGGGAGGGCCACGTGAGCAGTTCTTC
j_gene: TRBJ2-4; v_gene: TRBV7-2; d_gene: .; len: 15; abundance: .; CDR3aa: CASSLLPHGGNIQYF; CDR3nt: TGTGCCAGCAGCTTATTACCCCACGGAGGAAACATTCAGTACTTC
j_gene: TRBJ2-2; v_gene: TRBV24-1; d_gene: .; len: 15; abundance: .; CDR3aa: CATSDLRGGVGELFF; CDR3nt: TGTGCCACCAGTGATCTCAGGGGTGGAGTGGGGGAGCTGTTTTTT
j_gene: TRBJ1-3; v_gene: TRBV6-5; d_gene: TRBD1; len: 15; abundance: .; CDR3aa: CASSPGQGVGNTIYF; CDR3nt: TGTGCCAGCAGTCCCGGACAGGGGGTTGGAAACACCATATATTTT
j_gene: TRBJ1-4; v_gene: TRBV27; d_gene: .; len: 14; abundance: .; CDR3aa: CASSLSPTNEKLFF; CDR3nt: TGTGCCAGCAGTTTGTCCCCAACTAATGAAAAACTGTTTTTT
j_gene: TRBJ2-5; v_gene: TRBV5-4; d_gene: .; len: 12; abundance: .; CDR3aa: CASSGPQETQYF; CDR3nt: TGTGCCAGCAGCGGCCCCCAAGAGACCCAGTACTTC
j_gene: TRBJ2-7; v_gene: TRBV25-1; d_gene: .; len: 15; abundance: .; CDR3aa: CASSELGMRAYEQYF; CDR3nt: TGTGCCAGCAGTGAATTAGGGATGCGAGCATACGAGCAGTACTTC
j_gene: TRBJ2-1; v_gene: TRBV6-6; d_gene: .; len: 15; abundance: .; CDR3aa: CASIRVQGNYNEQFF; CDR3nt: TGTGCCAGCATCCGGGTACAGGGCAACTACAATGAGCAGTTCTTC
j_gene: TRBJ1-1; v_gene: TRBV13; d_gene: .; len: 13; abundance: .; CDR3aa: CASSPTYGQEAFF; CDR3nt: TGTGCCAGCAGCCCGACCTATGGACAGGAAGCTTTCTTT
j_gene: TRBJ1-2; v_gene: TRBV3-1/TRBV3-2; d_gene: .; len: 14; abundance: once; CDR3aa: CASSQYMANYGYTF; CDR3nt: TGTGCCAGCTCACAGTATATGGCTAACTATGGCTACACCTTC
j_gene: TRBJ2-7; v_gene: TRBV2; d_gene: .; len: 16; abundance: .; CDR3aa: CASSEALLRPTYEQYF; CDR3nt: TGTGCCAGCAGTGAAGCGCTTCTAAGGCCCACCTACGAGCAGTACTTC
j_gene: TRBJ2-5; v_gene: TRBV5-4; d_gene: TRBD2; len: 15; abundance: .; CDR3aa: CASSGGTSGQETQYF; CDR3nt: TGTGCCAGCAGCGGAGGGACTAGCGGGCAAGAGACCCAGTACTTC
j_gene: TRBJ2-7; v_gene: TRBV11-2; d_gene: .; len: 13; abundance: .; CDR3aa: CASRGEGGSEQYF; CDR3nt: TGTGCCAGCAGGGGAGAAGGGGGAAGCGAGCAGTACTTC
j_gene: TRBJ2-7; v_gene: TRBV3-1/TRBV3-2; d_gene: .; len: 15; abundance: .; CDR3aa: CASSLLLGSLDEQYF; CDR3nt: TGTGCCAGCAGCCTTCTCCTAGGTTCCCTAGACGAGCAGTACTTC
j_gene: TRBJ2-2; v_gene: TRBV18; d_gene: .; len: 17; abundance: .; CDR3aa: CASSPITGASLTGELFF; CDR3nt: TGTGCCAGCTCACCAATTACAGGAGCAAGCTTAACCGGGGAGCTGTTTTTT
j_gene: TRBJ2-2; v_gene: TRBV6-5; d_gene: .; len: 13; abundance: .; CDR3aa: CASSYRGAGELFF; CDR3nt: TGTGCCAGCAGTTACAGGGGGGCCGGGGAGCTGTTTTTT
j_gene: TRBJ2-7; v_gene: TRBV6-5; d_gene: .; len: 13; abundance: .; CDR3aa: CASSYSGSYEQYF; CDR3nt: TGTGCCAGCAGTTACTCCGGTTCCTACGAGCAGTACTTC
j_gene: TRBJ2-7; v_gene: TRBV19; d_gene: TRBD2; len: 15; abundance: once; CDR3aa: CASSIGGLAGREQYF; CDR3nt: TGTGCCAGTAGTATTGGTGGGCTAGCGGGACGCGAGCAGTACTTC
j_gene: TRBJ2-2; v_gene: TRBV6-5; d_gene: .; len: 16; abundance: .; CDR3aa: CASSYSGATNTGELFF; CDR3nt: TGTGCCAGCAGTTATTCAGGAGCAACGAACACCGGGGAGCTGTTTTTT